This TCR beta chain was identified during a study of control samples from healthy donors and cancer patients. Generated by immunoSEQ multiplex PCR, the TCRdb table keeps only in-frame clones and is missing some. The top ten hold roughly 1.6% of the sample, which has about 220,000 clones, roughly 94% seen once. The CDR3 totals 12 residues. V lost 0 bases and J lost 5, with 3 bases in between. Germline V gene lookup returns CDR1 SGHDT and CDR2 YYEEEE. The sequenced material came from blood. This receptor was identified in a man aged 50-60 years in good health. This chain connects TRBV5-6 to TRBJ1-5; D uncertain. CDR3 sequence (DNA): TGTGCCAGCAGCTTGGGGGATCAGCCCCAGCATTTT. Translating it yields CASSLGDQPQHF.